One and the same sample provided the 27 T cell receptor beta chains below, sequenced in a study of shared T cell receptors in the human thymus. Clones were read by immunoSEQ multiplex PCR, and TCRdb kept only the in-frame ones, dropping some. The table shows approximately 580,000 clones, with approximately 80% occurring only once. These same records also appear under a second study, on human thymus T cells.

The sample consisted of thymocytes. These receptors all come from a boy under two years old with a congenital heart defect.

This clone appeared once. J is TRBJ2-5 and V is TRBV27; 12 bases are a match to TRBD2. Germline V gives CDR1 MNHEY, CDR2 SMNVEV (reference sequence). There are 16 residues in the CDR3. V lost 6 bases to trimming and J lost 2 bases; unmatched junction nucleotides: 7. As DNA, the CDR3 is TGTGCCAGCAGAGAAACAGGACTAGCGGGACAAGAGACCCAGTACTTC. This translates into CASRETGLAGQETQYF.

The CDR3 spells CASSLSSSEGTQYF. CDR3 DNA: TGTGCCAGCAGTTTAAGTTCTTCGGAGGGTACGCAGTATTTT. J is TRBJ2-3 and V is TRBV28; TRBD2 is a possible D gene (6 bases). The CDR3 covers 14 residues. Looked up from germline, CDR1 is MDHEN and CDR2 is SYDVKM. V lost 2 bases, J lost 8 bases, and 14 bases lay in between.

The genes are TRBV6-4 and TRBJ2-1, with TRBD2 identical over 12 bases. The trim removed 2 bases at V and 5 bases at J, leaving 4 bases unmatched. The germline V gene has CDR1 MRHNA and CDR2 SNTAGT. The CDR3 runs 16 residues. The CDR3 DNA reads TGTGCCAGCAGTGACAGGACTAGCGGGAACCACAATGAGCAGTTCTTC. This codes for CASSDRTSGNHNEQFF.

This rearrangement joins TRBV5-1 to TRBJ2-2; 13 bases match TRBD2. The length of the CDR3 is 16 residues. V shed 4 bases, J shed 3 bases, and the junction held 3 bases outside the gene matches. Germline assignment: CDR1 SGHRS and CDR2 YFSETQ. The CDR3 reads CASSPGLAGHTGELFF. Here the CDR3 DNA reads TGCGCCAGCAGCCCGGGACTAGCGGGACACACCGGGGAGCTGTTTTTT. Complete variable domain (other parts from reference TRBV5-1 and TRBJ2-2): KAGVTQTPRYLIKTRGQQVTLSCSPISGHRSVSWYQQTPGQGLQFLFEYFSETQRNKGNFPGRFSGRQFSNSRSEMNVSTLELGDSALYLCASSPGLAGHTGELFFGEGSRLTVL.

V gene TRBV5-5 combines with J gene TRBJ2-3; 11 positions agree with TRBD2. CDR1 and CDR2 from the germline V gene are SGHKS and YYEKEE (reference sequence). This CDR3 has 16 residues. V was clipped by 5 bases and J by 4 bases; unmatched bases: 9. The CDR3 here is CASSPSTSGNSDTQYF. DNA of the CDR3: TGTGCCAGCAGTCCCTCGACTAGCGGGAACTCAGATACGCAGTATTTT.

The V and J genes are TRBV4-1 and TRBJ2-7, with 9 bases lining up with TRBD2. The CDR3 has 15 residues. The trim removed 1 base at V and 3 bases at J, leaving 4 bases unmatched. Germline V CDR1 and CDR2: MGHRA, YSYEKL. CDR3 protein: CASSQGELAGYEQYF. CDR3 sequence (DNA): TGCGCCAGCAGCCAAGGGGAACTAGCGGGCTACGAGCAGTACTTC.

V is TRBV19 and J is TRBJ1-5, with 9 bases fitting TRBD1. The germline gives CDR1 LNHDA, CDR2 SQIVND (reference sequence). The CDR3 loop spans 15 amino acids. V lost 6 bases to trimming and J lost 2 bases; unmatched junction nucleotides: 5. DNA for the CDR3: TGTGCCAGTAGCAGTACAGGGGGCGGCAATCAGCCCCAGCATTTT. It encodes CASSSTGGGNQPQHF.

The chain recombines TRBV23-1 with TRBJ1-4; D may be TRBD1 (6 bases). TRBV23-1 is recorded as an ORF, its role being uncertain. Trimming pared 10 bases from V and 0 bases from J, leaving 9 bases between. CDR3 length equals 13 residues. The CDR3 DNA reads TGCGCCAAGGACAGCACAACTAATGAAAAACTGTTTTTT. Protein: CAKDSTTNEKLFF.

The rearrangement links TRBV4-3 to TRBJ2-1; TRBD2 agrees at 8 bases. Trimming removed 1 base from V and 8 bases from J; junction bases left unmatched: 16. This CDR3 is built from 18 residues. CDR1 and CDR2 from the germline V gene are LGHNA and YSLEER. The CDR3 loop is CASSQVGDPGLGDDEQFF. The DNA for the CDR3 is TGCGCCAGCAGCCAAGTGGGTGATCCGGGACTAGGGGACGATGAGCAGTTCTTC.

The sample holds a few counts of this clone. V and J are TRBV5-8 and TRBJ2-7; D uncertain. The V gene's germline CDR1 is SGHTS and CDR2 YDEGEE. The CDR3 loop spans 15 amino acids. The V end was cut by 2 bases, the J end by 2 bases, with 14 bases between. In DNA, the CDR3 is TGTGCCAGCAGCTTAAATTCCCCAGGCACCTACGAGCAGTACTTC. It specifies CASSLNSPGTYEQYF.

CDR3 sequence reads: CATSRDNRQGAEKLFF. CDR3 DNA sequence: TGTGCCACCAGCAGAGATAATCGACAGGGAGCCGAAAAACTGTTTTTT. The chain carries TRBV15 and TRBJ1-4; TRBD1 agrees at 7 bases. V lost 0 bases and J lost 8; bases outside the gene matches: 9. The CDR3 is 16 amino acids. Germline-derived CDR1 and CDR2 are LNHNV and YYDKDF (reference sequence).

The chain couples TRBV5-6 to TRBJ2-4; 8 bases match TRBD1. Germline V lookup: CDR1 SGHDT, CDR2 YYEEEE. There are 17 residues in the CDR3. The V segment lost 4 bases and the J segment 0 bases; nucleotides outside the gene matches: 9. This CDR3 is CASSRKGQAQAKNIQYF. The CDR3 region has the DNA TGTGCCAGCAGCCGCAAGGGACAGGCCCAAGCCAAAAACATTCAGTACTTC. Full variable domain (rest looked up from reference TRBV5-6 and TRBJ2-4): DAGVTQSPTHLIKTRGQQVTLRCSPKSGHDTVSWYQQALGQGPQFIFQYYEEEERQRGNFPDRFSGHQFPNYSSELNVNALLLGDSALYLCASSRKGQAQAKNIQYFGAGTRLSVL.

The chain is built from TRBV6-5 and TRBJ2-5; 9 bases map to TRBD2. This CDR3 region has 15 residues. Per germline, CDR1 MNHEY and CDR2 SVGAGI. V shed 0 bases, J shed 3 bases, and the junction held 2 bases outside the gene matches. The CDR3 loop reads CASSYSGGGEETQYF. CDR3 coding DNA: TGTGCCAGCAGTTACTCAGGCGGGGGGGAAGAGACCCAGTACTTC.

The DNA for the CDR3 is TGTGCCAGCAGCCGGGACACTGGGAGACGAACGAACACTGAAGCTTTCTTT. Its translation is CASSRDTGRRTNTEAFF. The chain is built from TRBV7-3 and TRBJ1-1, with D perhaps matching TRBD1 (6 bases). The CDR3 is made up of 17 amino acids. Germline CDR1 is SGHTA and CDR2 is FQGTGA. V was shortened by 5 bases and J by 1 base, with 20 bases between the two germline ends.

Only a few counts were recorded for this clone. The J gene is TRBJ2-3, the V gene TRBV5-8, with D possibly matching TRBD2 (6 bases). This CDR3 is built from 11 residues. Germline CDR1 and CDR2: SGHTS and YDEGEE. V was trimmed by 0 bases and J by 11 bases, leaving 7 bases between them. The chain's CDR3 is CASSLEEGQYF. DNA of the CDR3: TGTGCCAGCAGCTTGGAGGAGGGGCAGTATTTT.

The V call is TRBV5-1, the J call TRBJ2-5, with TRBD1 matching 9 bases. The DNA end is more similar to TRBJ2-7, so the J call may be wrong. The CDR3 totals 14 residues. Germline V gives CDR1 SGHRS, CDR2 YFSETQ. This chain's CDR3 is CASSGGQGPYEQYF. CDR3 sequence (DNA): TGCGCCAGCAGCGGGGGACAGGGACCCTACGAGCAGTACTTC.

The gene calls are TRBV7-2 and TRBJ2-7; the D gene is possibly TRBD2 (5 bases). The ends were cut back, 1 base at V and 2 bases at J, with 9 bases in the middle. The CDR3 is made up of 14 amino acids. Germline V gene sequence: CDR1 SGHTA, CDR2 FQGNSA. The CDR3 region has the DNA TGTGCCAGCAGCTTAGGCTTAGCGCCCTACGAGCAGTACTTC. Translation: CASSLGLAPYEQYF.

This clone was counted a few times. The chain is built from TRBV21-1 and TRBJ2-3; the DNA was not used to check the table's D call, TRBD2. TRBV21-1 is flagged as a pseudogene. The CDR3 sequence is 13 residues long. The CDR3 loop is CVGREGRPDTQYF. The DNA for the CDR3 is TGTGTAGGGCGGGAGGGCCGGCCAGATACGCAGTATTTT.

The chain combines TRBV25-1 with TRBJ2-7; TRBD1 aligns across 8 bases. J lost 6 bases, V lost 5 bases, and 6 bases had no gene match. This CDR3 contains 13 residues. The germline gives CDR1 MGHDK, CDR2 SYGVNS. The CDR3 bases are TGTGCCAGCAGTTGGGACAGGTCATCCGAGCAGTACTTC. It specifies CASSWDRSSEQYF.

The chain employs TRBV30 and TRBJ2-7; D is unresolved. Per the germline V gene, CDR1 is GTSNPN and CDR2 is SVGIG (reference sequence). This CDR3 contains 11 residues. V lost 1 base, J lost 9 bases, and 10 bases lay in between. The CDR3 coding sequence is TGTGCCTGGAGTGCGCGATCGGGGCAGTACTTC. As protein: CAWSARSGQYF. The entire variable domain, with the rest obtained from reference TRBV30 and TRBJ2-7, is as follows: SQTIHQWPATLVQPVGSPLSLECTVEGTSNPNLYWYRQAAGRGLQLLFYSVGIGQISSEVPQNLSASRPQDRQFILSSKKLLLSDSGFYLCAWSARSGQYFGPGTRLTVT.

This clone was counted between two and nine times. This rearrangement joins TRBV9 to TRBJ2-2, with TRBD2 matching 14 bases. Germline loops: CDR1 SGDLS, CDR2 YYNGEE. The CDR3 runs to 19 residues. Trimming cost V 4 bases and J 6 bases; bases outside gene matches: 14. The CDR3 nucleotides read TGTGCCAGCAGCCCCCAGGGACTAGCGGGAGCCATTGCGGCCGGGGAGCTGTTTTTT. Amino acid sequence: CASSPQGLAGAIAAGELFF.

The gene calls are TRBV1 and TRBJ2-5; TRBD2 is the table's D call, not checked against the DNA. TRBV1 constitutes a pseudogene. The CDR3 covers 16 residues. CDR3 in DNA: TGCACCAGCTTGTCAAGGACTAGCGGGAGCGAAGAGACCCAGTACTTC. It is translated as CTSLSRTSGSEETQYF.

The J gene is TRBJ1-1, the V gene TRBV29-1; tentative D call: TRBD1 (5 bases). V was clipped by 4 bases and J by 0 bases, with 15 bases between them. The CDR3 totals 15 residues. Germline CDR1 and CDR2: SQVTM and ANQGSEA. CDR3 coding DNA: TGCAGCGTTGCCGGACCCGAGGACATGAACACTGAAGCTTTCTTT. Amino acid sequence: CSVAGPEDMNTEAFF.

The DNA for the CDR3 is TGCGCCAGCAGCTTGTTAGGGGTGGACAGGTTGAACACCGGGGAGCTGTTTTTT. Its translation: CASSLLGVDRLNTGELFF. This sequence joins TRBV5-1 and TRBJ2-2; 7 nucleotides match TRBD1. Germline V gene lookup returns CDR1 SGHRS and CDR2 YFSETQ. The CDR3 contains 18 residues. V gave up 1 base and J gave up 1 base; unmatched junction bases: 10.

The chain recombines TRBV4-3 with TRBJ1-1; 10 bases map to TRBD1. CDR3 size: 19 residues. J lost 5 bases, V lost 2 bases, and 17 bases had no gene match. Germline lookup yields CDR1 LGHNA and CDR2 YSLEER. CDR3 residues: CASSQRRNDWTGGETEAFF. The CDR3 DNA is TGCGCCAGCAGCCAAAGGAGGAATGATTGGACAGGGGGAGAAACTGAAGCTTTCTTT.

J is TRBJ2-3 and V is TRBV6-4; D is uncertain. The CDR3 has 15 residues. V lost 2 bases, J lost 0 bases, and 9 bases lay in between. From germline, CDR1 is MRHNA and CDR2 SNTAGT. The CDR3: CASSDAATSTDTQYF. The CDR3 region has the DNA TGTGCCAGCAGTGACGCGGCAACTAGCACAGATACGCAGTATTTT.

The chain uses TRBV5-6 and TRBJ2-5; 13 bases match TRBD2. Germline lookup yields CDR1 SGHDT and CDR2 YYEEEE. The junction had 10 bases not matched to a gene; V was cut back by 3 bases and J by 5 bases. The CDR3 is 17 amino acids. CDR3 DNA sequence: TGTGCCAGCAGCTCCAGCCAAACGGGACTAGCGGGGGAGACCCAGTACTTC. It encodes CASSSSQTGLAGETQYF.